These T cell receptor beta chains were read from a single sample in a study of identical twins. TCRdb reprocessed the 5' RACE reads via MiXCR and lists one record per CDR3 protein. The sample records some 1,700,000 distinct CDR3 sequences, 32% being singletons. The sequenced sample was cord blood. The origin of the receptors is a newborn girl in good health. The CDR3 runs from the conserved cysteine through the conserved F or W. Each record gives: J gene, D gene, clone size, V gene, CDR3 protein, CDR3 DNA. The D gene is left open where the match is weak. Not all rows give a size; the values are once, few, many and, for expanded clones, a class.

TRBJ1-1	.	.	TRBV6-5	CASSPARRDTEAFF	TGTGCCAGCAGCCCCGCCCGAAGGGACACTGAAGCTTTCTTT
TRBJ2-7	TRBD1	few	TRBV28	CASKEGDSSYEQYF	TGTGCCAGCAAGGAAGGGGACAGCTCCTACGAGCAGTACTTC
TRBJ2-1	TRBD2	.	TRBV28	CASSLSLRTSGRAPNEQFF	TGTGCCAGCAGTTTAAGTTTGCGAACTAGCGGGAGGGCTCCGAACGAGCAGTTCTTC
TRBJ2-3	.	.	TRBV3-1	CASSQVVGLRTDTQYF	TGTGCCAGCAGCCAAGTGGTGGGGTTAAGGACAGATACGCAGTATTTT
TRBJ1-5	.	.	TRBV4-1	CASSQRYIGLNQPQHF	TGCGCCAGCAGCCAACGGTATATCGGTTTAAATCAGCCCCAGCATTTT
TRBJ2-1	TRBD2	.	TRBV2	CASSGGAGNEQFF	TGTGCCAGCAGCGGGGGGGCGGGCAATGAGCAGTTCTTC
TRBJ2-1	TRBD2	.	TRBV29-1	CSVAGTSGHNEQFF	TGCAGCGTTGCCGGGACTAGCGGCCACAATGAGCAGTTCTTC
TRBJ1-5	.	few	TRBV4-2	CASSQEPDGNQPQHF	TGTGCCAGCAGCCAAGAACCAGACGGCAATCAGCCCCAGCATTTT
TRBJ1-2	.	few	TRBV6-1	CASRDTSNYGYTF	TGTGCCAGCAGGGACACCTCTAACTATGGCTACACCTTC
TRBJ2-5	TRBD1	.	TRBV2	CASRTRGQEQYF	TGTGCCAGCAGAACCAGGGGGCAAGAGCAGTACTTC
TRBJ2-4	.	.	TRBV6-1	CASSSTGILAKNIQYF	TGTGCCAGCAGTAGTACAGGGATCCTAGCCAAAAACATTCAGTACTTC
TRBJ2-1	TRBD2	.	TRBV25-1	CASSELGQGGNNEQFF	TGTGCCAGCAGTGAATTGGGGCAGGGAGGGAACAATGAGCAGTTCTTC
TRBJ2-3	.	.	TRBV15	CATSRNPGRGTQYF	TGTGCCACCAGCAGAAACCCCGGGAGAGGTACGCAGTATTTT
TRBJ2-1	.	once	TRBV7-9	CASSFGLGSNEQFF	TGTGCCAGCAGCTTCGGATTGGGGTCGAATGAGCAGTTCTTC
TRBJ2-3	.	.	TRBV12-3/TRBV12-4	CASSSGPSFSTDTQYF	TGTGCCAGCAGTTCGGGACCCAGTTTTAGCACAGATACGCAGTATTTT
TRBJ2-5	.	.	TRBV7-8	CASRRTRYQETQYF	TGTGCCAGCAGGAGAACCCGGTACCAAGAGACCCAGTACTTC
TRBJ2-5	TRBD2	many	TRBV4-2	CASSQGRLAEETQYF	TGTGCCAGCAGCCAAGGGAGGCTAGCGGAAGAGACCCAGTACTTC
TRBJ2-5	TRBD1	.	TRBV5-1	CASSLGDRGPQETQYF	TGCGCCAGCAGCTTGGGGGACAGGGGCCCCCAAGAGACCCAGTACTTC
TRBJ2-1	.	few	TRBV5-1	CASRNWVYNEQFF	TGCGCCAGCAGAAACTGGGTTTACAATGAGCAGTTCTTC
TRBJ1-6	.	few	TRBV20-1	CSASHGPYNSPLHF	TGCAGTGCTAGCCACGGGCCCTATAATTCACCCCTCCACTTT
TRBJ2-3	TRBD2	.	TRBV11-2	CASSPSLGLAFGTQYF	TGTGCCAGCAGCCCTAGTTTGGGACTAGCCTTTGGTACGCAGTATTTT
TRBJ2-1	TRBD2	.	TRBV2	CASNDPPRGRASNEQFF	TGTGCCAGCAATGATCCCCCACGCGGGAGGGCCTCGAATGAGCAGTTCTTC
TRBJ2-1	.	.	TRBV10-3	CASSYFARVIGGQFF	TGTGCCAGCAGTTACTTCGCCAGGGTGATTGGTGGGCAGTTCTTC
TRBJ2-5	.	few	TRBV7-2	CASSLGLRGGETQYF	TGTGCCAGCAGCTTGGGACTGAGGGGCGGGGAGACCCAGTACTTC
TRBJ2-7	.	few	TRBV11-2	CASSLRRRGPNYEQYF	TGTGCCAGCAGCTTAAGGCGGCGGGGTCCGAACTACGAGCAGTACTTC
TRBJ2-5	.	once	TRBV20-1	CSARPSDEQYF	TGCAGTGCTAGACCTAGCGATGAGCAGTACTTC